These 28 T cell receptor beta chains were all obtained from the same sample, sequenced in a study of OX40 agonist ivuxolimab in advanced cancers. The data were produced by immunoSEQ multiplex PCR, yet TCRdb's version contains in-frame clones alone and is incomplete. The data hold under 75,000 clones, with 65% to 90% observed a single time. The input for sequencing was CD4+ or CD8+ T cells sorted from blood, taken in a trial of the OX40 agonist ivuxolimab. The receptor source for this set is an adult with an advanced solid tumor such as melanoma, head and neck, liver or kidney cancer.

V and J are TRBV30 and TRBJ2-5; tentatively, D is TRBD1 or TRBD2 (5 bases each). Germline assignment: CDR1 GTSNPN and CDR2 SVGIG (reference sequence). V was trimmed by 2 bases and J by 0 bases, leaving 7 bases between them. The CDR3 has 13 residues. CDR3 sequence: CAWSLGHQETQYF. CDR3 nucleotide sequence: TGTGCCTGGAGTCTGGGACACCAAGAGACCCAGTACTTC.

This CDR3 is CASSQLGQLYGYTF. Here the CDR3 DNA reads TGCGCCAGCAGCCAACTGGGACAGCTCTATGGCTACACCTTC. This chain joins TRBV4-3 and TRBJ1-2, with 7 bases matching TRBD1. This CDR3 region has 14 residues. CDR1 and CDR2 (germline): LGHNA, YSLEER. V shed 2 bases, J shed 4 bases, and the junction held 4 bases outside the gene matches.

V usage is TRBV5-1 and J usage is TRBJ2-1; 8 bases agree with TRBD2. Germline-derived CDR1 and CDR2 are SGHRS and YFSETQ. J gave up 6 bases and V 4 bases, and 0 bases lay outside the gene matches. CDR3 size: 12 residues. The CDR3 here is CASSRGGNEQFF. DNA of the CDR3: TGCGCCAGCAGCCGGGGGGGCAATGAGCAGTTCTTC.

J is TRBJ2-5 and V is TRBV7-9; the match to TRBD1 covers 11 bases. The V and J ends lost 3 bases and 4 bases, in that order; junction bases with no gene match: 13. In germline, CDR1 is SEHNR, CDR2 FQNEAQ (reference sequence). There are 18 residues in the CDR3. CDR3 in DNA: TGTGCCAGCAGCTTTTGGACAGGGGGCGCGGGGATAAGAGAGACCCAGTACTTC. Amino acid sequence: CASSFWTGGAGIRETQYF.

This clone was observed a single time. The V call is TRBV28, the J call TRBJ2-2; D possibly corresponds to TRBD1 (5 bases). This CDR3 region has 14 residues. CDR1 MDHEN and CDR2 SYDVKM come from the germline V gene. V was pared by 7 bases and J by 6 bases, with 15 bases between. CDR3 nucleotides: TGTGCCAGCACCCCTGGGCAGGGTTCCGGGGAGCTGTTTTTT. It yields the protein CASTPGQGSGELFF.

Details on this clone: Other DNA variants within this sample encode the same CDR3. J is TRBJ1-6 and V is TRBV6-5, with a possible D match to TRBD1 (6 bases). V was clipped by 6 bases and J by 7 bases, with 13 bases between them. This CDR3 has 14 amino acids. The germline CDR1 and CDR2 sequences are MNHEY and SVGAGI. In nucleotides, the CDR3 is TGTGCCAGCAGCCGCGGACAGTTCAATTCACCCCTCCACTTT. Amino acid sequence: CASSRGQFNSPLHF.

This chain uses TRBV4-3 with TRBJ2-3; 7 bases are a match to TRBD2. CDR1 is LGHNA and CDR2 is YSLEER in the germline V gene. The CDR3 runs 16 residues. V lost 2 bases and J lost 3; bases outside the gene matches: 8. The CDR3 is CASSQRREGATDTQYF. The CDR3 DNA sequence: TGCGCCAGCAGCCAACGCAGGGAGGGCGCGACAGATACGCAGTATTTT.

This rearrangement joins TRBV6-5 to TRBJ2-7; no reliable D call. Germline V gene sequence: CDR1 MNHEY, CDR2 SVGAGI. V lost 4 bases to trimming and J lost 2 bases, with 12 bases between them. This CDR3 has 14 amino acids. The CDR3 bases are TGTGCCAGCAGTTCACCCTCCCCACCCTACGAGCAGTACTTC. This gives the protein CASSSPSPPYEQYF.

On this clone: Different DNA sequences within this sample yield the same CDR3. V is TRBV30 and J is TRBJ2-2; the D gene could be TRBD1 or TRBD2 (5 bases each). Germline V gene lookup returns CDR1 GTSNPN and CDR2 SVGIG (reference sequence). CDR3 size: 15 residues. V gave up 2 bases and J gave up 2 bases, with 12 bases separating them. In DNA, the CDR3 is TGTGCCTGGAGTCGAGGGGCGGGCAACACCGGGGAGCTGTTTTTT. It codes for CAWSRGAGNTGELFF.

The rearrangement links TRBV6-5 to TRBJ2-7, with TRBD1 matching over 8 bases. The CDR3 consists of 15 residues. With V trimmed by 5 bases and J by 2 bases, 8 bases remained unmatched. CDR1 MNHEY and CDR2 SVGAGI come from the germline V gene. The CDR3 DNA sequence: TGTGCCAGCAGTCCCCGGGACAGGTCAACCTACGAGCAGTACTTC. Its protein is CASSPRDRSTYEQYF.

The rearrangement joins TRBV13 to TRBJ2-2, with D uncertain. CDR1 and CDR2 (germline): PRHDT, FYEKMQ (reference sequence). V was pared by 1 base and J by 1 base, with 10 bases between. The CDR3 is made up of 16 amino acids. This chain's CDR3 is CASSLDLSQNTGELFF. For the CDR3, the DNA is TGTGCCAGCAGCTTAGATCTTAGCCAGAACACCGGGGAGCTGTTTTTT.

V gene TRBV7-9 combines with J gene TRBJ2-7, with a tentative D call TRBD2 (5 bases). The CDR3 loop spans 15 amino acids. V lost 5 bases and J lost 2, with 16 bases in between. CDR1 and CDR2 (germline): SEHNR, FQNEAQ (reference sequence). CDR3: CASSILVGGAYEQYF. The CDR3 DNA reads as TGTGCCAGCAGCATCTTAGTAGGAGGCGCCTACGAGCAGTACTTC.

CDR3 nucleotide sequence: TGTGCCAGCAGCTTCGCCGACAGGGGGCTCACTGAAGCTTTCTTT. Translating gives CASSFADRGLTEAFF. This rearrangement joins TRBV7-8 to TRBJ1-1; 10 nucleotides line up with TRBD1. V was pared by 3 bases and J by 4 bases, with 5 bases of the junction left unmatched. The CDR3 extends over 15 amino acids. CDR1 SGHVS and CDR2 FQNEAQ come from the germline V gene.

The chain links TRBV6-6 to TRBJ2-3; D tentatively reads TRBD1 or TRBD2 (6 bases each). V was pared by 2 bases and J by 2 bases, with 11 bases between. CDR3 length equals 15 residues. Germline CDR1 reads MNHNY; CDR2 reads SVGAGI (reference sequence). The CDR3 region is CASSYAGTNTDTQYF. CDR3 nucleotide sequence: TGTGCCAGCAGTTACGCGGGGACAAACACAGATACGCAGTATTTT.

This chain links TRBV11-2 with TRBJ2-7; either TRBD1 or TRBD2 may fit D (6 bases each). Germline values: CDR1 SGHAT, CDR2 FQNNGV. The CDR3 covers 14 residues. V lost 5 bases and J 6 bases, leaving 17 bases between the germline ends. The DNA of the CDR3 is TGTGCCAGCAGCCGAGGGGGGTTCGAGTCCGAGCAGTACTTC. Translation gives CASSRGGFESEQYF.

In its sample, this clone was seen once. The V gene is TRBV5-8, the J gene TRBJ2-5; D is possibly TRBD2 (5 bases). Germline CDR1 reads SGHTS; CDR2 reads YDEGEE. There are 15 residues in the CDR3. Trimming removed 5 bases at V and 5 bases at J, with 19 bases between. CDR3 protein: CASSPWPGNGETQYF. CDR3 coding DNA: TGTGCCAGCAGTCCTTGGCCGGGGAATGGGGAGACCCAGTACTTC.

V is TRBV27 and J is TRBJ2-2; TRBD1 is a possible D gene (5 bases). The V and J ends lost 4 bases and 0 bases respectively, with 12 bases between them. Germline CDR1 MNHEY, CDR2 SMNVEV (reference sequence). The CDR3 loop spans 16 amino acids. Here the CDR3 reads CASSYQGSSNTGELFF. CDR3 bases: TGTGCCAGCAGTTATCAGGGATCCTCGAACACCGGGGAGCTGTTTTTT.

The V and J genes are TRBV19 and TRBJ2-5; TRBD2 agrees at 10 bases. This CDR3 comprises 15 residues. The germline CDR1 and CDR2 sequences are LNHDA and SQIVND (reference sequence). Germline trimming cut 1 base from V and 3 bases from J; bases unmatched to any gene: 2. The CDR3 is CASSIGSGGKETQYF. CDR3 coding DNA: TGTGCCAGTAGTATAGGTAGCGGGGGGAAAGAGACCCAGTACTTC.

The chain combines TRBV5-1 with TRBJ1-2; D remains ambiguous. V lost 0 bases, J lost 10 bases, and 10 bases lay in between. The CDR3 has 12 residues. Germline CDR1 SGHRS, CDR2 YFSETQ. CDR3 bases: TGCGCCAGCAGCTTGGGGATCCAAGACTACACCTTC. It encodes CASSLGIQDYTF.

Only one count was recorded for this clone. The identical CDR3 is also encoded by other nucleotide sequences in the sample. J is TRBJ1-4 and V is TRBV29-1; a weak D match, TRBD1 (6 bases). CDR1 is SQVTM, CDR2 ANQGSEA, per germline. This CDR3 has 13 amino acids. V shed 4 bases and J shed 5 bases, with 11 bases lying between them. This CDR3 reads CSVAGGGNEKLFF. The CDR3 DNA reads as TGCAGCGTTGCAGGAGGGGGGAATGAAAAACTGTTTTTT.

CDR3 loop: CASRDTGQINEKLFF. In DNA form, the CDR3 reads TGTGCCAGCAGAGATACAGGGCAGATTAATGAAAAACTGTTTTTT. The J gene is TRBJ1-4, the V gene TRBV6-1, with D perhaps TRBD1 (6 bases). Trimming took 6 bases from V and 4 from J, leaving 15 bases between them. CDR3 length: 15 residues. The germline gives CDR1 MNHNS, CDR2 SASEGT.

The V and J genes are TRBV18 and TRBJ2-1; TRBD2 matches at 7 bases. The length of the CDR3 is 13 residues. Germline CDR1 reads KGHSH; CDR2 reads LQKENI. V gave up 3 bases and J gave up 8 bases; unmatched junction bases: 4. The CDR3 protein is CASSPLGGDEQFF. The CDR3 bases are TGTGCCAGCTCACCCTTGGGAGGGGATGAGCAGTTCTTC.

Here the CDR3 reads CASSVSAVSTDTQYF. In nucleotides, the CDR3 is TGTGCCAGCAGCGTATCAGCGGTGAGCACAGATACGCAGTATTTT. The J gene is TRBJ2-3, the V gene TRBV9, with D tentatively TRBD2 (5 bases). CDR1 is SGDLS, CDR2 YYNGEE, per germline. This CDR3 is built from 15 residues. Trimming took 1 base from V and 0 from J, leaving 9 bases between them.

This sequence joins TRBV7-8 and TRBJ1-5, with D uncertain. This CDR3 is 13 amino acids long. V was shortened by 6 bases and J by 6 bases, with 12 bases between the two germline ends. Germline CDR1 and CDR2: SGHVS and FQNEAQ. Written as DNA, the CDR3 is TGTGCCAGCAGTCACGATCGGGGTCAGCCCCAGCATTTT. This codes for CASSHDRGQPQHF.

This clone showed up just a few times. The rearrangement links TRBV27 to TRBJ1-2; TRBD1 aligns across 9 bases. The CDR3 spans 14 residues. V shed 8 bases, J shed 4 bases, and the junction held 8 bases outside the gene matches. CDR1 is MNHEY, CDR2 SMNVEV, per germline (reference sequence). CDR3 region: CASGEGTGIYGYTF. CDR3 DNA sequence: TGTGCCAGCGGGGAGGGGACAGGGATCTATGGCTACACCTTC.

This chain connects TRBV11-2 to TRBJ1-4; D is possibly TRBD1 (6 bases). Trimming pared 5 bases from V and 8 bases from J, leaving 18 bases between. This CDR3 contains 15 residues. Germline V CDR1 and CDR2: SGHAT, FQNNGV. The DNA for the CDR3 is TGTGCCAGCAGCGGAGAGGCGGGGGCTGGGGAAAAACTGTTTTTT. Its protein product is CASSGEAGAGEKLFF.

The chain employs TRBV20-1 and TRBJ1-1; 8 bases map to TRBD1. This CDR3 has 11 amino acids. Trimming removed 6 bases from V and 8 bases from J; junction bases left unmatched: 5. Germline V gene lookup returns CDR1 DFQATT and CDR2 SNEGSKA (reference sequence). CDR3 DNA sequence: TGCAGTGCCCCTGGACAGGGAGAAGCTTTCTTT. Amino acids: CSAPGQGEAFF.

In its sample, this clone was seen a few times. CDR3 in amino acids: CASGSGLAVFDEQFF. The CDR3 bases are TGTGCTAGTGGTTCGGGACTAGCGGTCTTTGATGAGCAGTTCTTC. The rearrangement joins TRBV12-5 to TRBJ2-1, with TRBD2 matching over 11 bases. Germline CDR1 is LGHNT and CDR2 is FRNRAP. J lost 8 bases, V lost 4 bases, and 7 bases had no gene match. This CDR3 has 15 amino acids.